The clone carrying this T cell receptor beta chain has just a few counts. This sample stems from a study of T cells in Graves' hyperthyroidism and ophthalmopathy. Authors of the study amplified TCR beta CDR3 regions from RNA transcripts. First-round RT-PCR with HTBI primers amplified the TCR CDR3 region. One entry per CDR3 protein results from TCRdb running MiXCR on the multiplex PCR reads. The sample lists under 750,000 distinct CDR3 sequences, about 19% seen once, with 16% in the top ten. V was trimmed by 3 bases and J by 4 bases, leaving 12 bases between them. The CDR3 loop spans 14 amino acids. Germline CDR1 and CDR2: SEHNR and FQNEAQ (reference sequence).

Sequencing was performed on blood. The chain couples TRBV7-9 to TRBJ1-2; D gene ambiguous. The sequence was collected from a woman between 50 and 59 years old with Graves' hyperthyroidism that later progressed to Graves' ophthalmopathy. The CDR3 is CASSFPGPTYGYTF. DNA of the CDR3: TGTGCCAGCAGCTTCCCCGGGCCTACCTATGGCTACACCTTC.